This T cell receptor (beta chain) was sequenced in a study of T-cell memory formation after mild COVID-19 (dated by TCRdb to the early 2020s). General notes on the study: TCR sequence clusters from the two donors were found to be largely donor specific. In a couple of donors, T-cell clones that expanded and contracted after mild COVID-19 were tracked by sequencing TCRalpha and TCRbeta repertoires over time. Two young, previously healthy adult volunteers, one female and one male, were included in the cohort. General findings and caveats noted by the study authors: Balanced CD4/CD8 phenotypes were observed for clones contracting from day 15 to 85, whereas a bias towards CD4+ was observed for a second wave of clones expanding from day 15 to 37. Contracting CD4+ clones were found mainly in CM and EM memory subsets, while CD8+ clones were enriched in EMRA. The study covered only a couple of mild cases, and larger cohorts including severe cases with pre-infection samples were considered necessary. Some responding clones were detected in pre-infection memory, suggesting pre-existing cross-reactive memory T cells joined the SARS-CoV-2 response. SARS-CoV-2 specificity of the second-wave clones peaking on day 37 was not confirmed.

The sample holds many counts of this clonotype. Which antigen it targets is not known. No much larger clonotype is one base removed from it; base qualities were not supplied. Sequences SGHRS (CDR1) and YFSETQ (CDR2) are obtained from the germline V gene. V lost 0 bases and J lost 2 bases; the stretch between them is 11 bases long. The CDR3 sequence holds 15 residues, the cysteine and phenylalanine included. Of the read, only the CDR3 DNA is kept; its 45 bases are in frame from base 1. The instrument was an Illumina NovaSeq 6000. TCRalpha and TCRbeta cDNA libraries were built by 5'RACE with constant-segment primers, adding sample barcodes and unique molecular identifiers. Trizol reagent was used to extract RNA from every sample. The libraries were amplified in two PCR steps, and the second step added a second sample barcode and Illumina TruSeq adapters. Sequencing of the libraries was done on an Illumina NovaSeq, producing 2 x 150 bp paired-end reads. As for how the authors treated the data: With migec v1.2.7, reads were demultiplexed and then collapsed into UMI-guided consensus sequences. With mixcr v2.1.11, UMI consensuses were aligned to TRA and TRB V and J templates and assembled into clonotypes. Expanded or contracted clonotypes were those called significant by both edgeR and NoisET, with noise models trained on biological replicates. For edgeR calls, the thresholds were a false discovery rate-adjusted p below 0.01 and a log2 fold-change of 1. As an exploratory analysis of dynamics, max-normalized trajectories of the 1000 most abundant clonotypes were examined with PCA combined with hierarchical clustering. Separately sequenced CD4+ and CD8+ repertoires were used to assign a CD4 or CD8 phenotype to each responding clone. TCRdb took the public reads, trimmed them with fastp at Q25, ran MiXCR for clone calling and kept in-frame beta chains. Rows merge per CDR3 protein into single entries with the most common DNA and genes. The authors' filters were not applied to this entry. This sample lists about 210,000 distinct CDR3 sequences; 8% to 11% were detected once. Of the sample, just over 3% is held by the ten largest clones.

Ficoll-Paque density gradient centrifugation was used to isolate PBMCs. The specimen was PBMCs or a T cell subset sorted from them (not recorded which). The receptor's source is a man aged 18 to 29 who had mild COVID-19 (a few samples of this study predate the infection). The sample titles of this study are shuffled in the database, so cell type and time point are left out; the donor was told from shared clones. The chain couples TRBV5-1 to TRBJ2-5; no D segment can be confidently identified. The DNA is as follows: TGCGCCAGCAGCTTGGACCCTGGCCGACAAGAGACCCAGTACTTC. It encodes CASSLDPGRQETQYF.